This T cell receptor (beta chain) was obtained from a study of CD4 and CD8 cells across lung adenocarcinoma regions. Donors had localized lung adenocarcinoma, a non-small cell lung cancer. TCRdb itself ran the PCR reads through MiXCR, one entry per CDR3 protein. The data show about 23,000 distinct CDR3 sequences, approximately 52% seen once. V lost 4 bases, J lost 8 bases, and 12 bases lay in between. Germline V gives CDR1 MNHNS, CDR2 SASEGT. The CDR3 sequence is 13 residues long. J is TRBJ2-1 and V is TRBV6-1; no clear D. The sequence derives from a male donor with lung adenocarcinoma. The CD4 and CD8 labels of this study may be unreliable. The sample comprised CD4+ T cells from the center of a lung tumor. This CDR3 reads CASSAVSRDEQFF. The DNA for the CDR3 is TGTGCCAGCAGTGCAGTGAGCAGAGATGAGCAGTTCTTC.